This TCR beta chain was recovered during a study of cytomegalovirus exposure and HLA in healthy donors. Across the whole study: The same platform was used for the 130 or so validation repertoires as for the approximately 730 first-cohort repertoires, as reported in a later analysis.

TCRdb's table, derived via immunoSEQ multiplex PCR, lists solely in-frame clones and lacks some. Among 150,000 to 200,000 clones listed, roughly 84% were seen once. Remarks on this clone: What it recognizes is unknown.

This CDR3 contains 17 residues. V was trimmed by 4 bases and J by 0 bases, leaving 19 bases between them. Looked up from germline, CDR1 is SNHLY and CDR2 is FYNNEI. Study results and limitations: A list of 164 TCR beta chains associated with cytomegalovirus was given. The classifier reportedly diagnosed cytomegalovirus status with high specificity and sensitivity.

The chain has TRBV2 and TRBJ2-7, with D perhaps matching TRBD1 (5 bases). The sample was PBMCs. This TCR derives from a woman younger than 35 in good health and CMV-seropositive. The DNA of the CDR3 is TGTGCCAGCAGTGGCCGAGAAACAGGACCTCGCTCCTACGAGCAGTACTTC. This sequence encodes CASSGRETGPRSYEQYF.